This T cell receptor (beta chain) comes out of a study of shared clonotypes between healthy human individuals. Sequencing was performed with immunoSEQ multiplex PCR; in TCRdb, only in-frame clones are kept and a portion is missing. The data contain over a million clones, about 98% of them singletons. Germline assignment: CDR1 SGHKS and CDR2 YYEKEE (reference sequence). The CDR3 length is 15 residues. Between the trimmed V and J ends, which lost 2 bases and 2 bases, there was a span of 11 bases. The chain has TRBV5-5 and TRBJ2-1, with D possibly TRBD1 on 6 matching bases. The TCR originated in a man aged 25 to 40 in good health. Sequenced material: naive CD4+ T cells sorted from blood. Stated subset: CD45RA+ positively selected. CDR3 coding DNA: TGTGCCAGCAGCTTTAAGGGGGACGCCTACAATGAGCAGTTCTTC. Translating gives CASSFKGDAYNEQFF.